This T cell receptor (beta chain) came from a study of T cell changes during pregnancy in multiple sclerosis (dated by TCRdb to about 2019). Regarding the complete study: In women with multiple sclerosis, the researchers looked at how the T cell repertoire shifted as pregnancy progressed.

The CDR3, cysteine through phenylalanine, is 15 amino acids long. Only CDR3 DNA remains: 45 bases, in frame from the first base. Looking up the germline V gene yields CDR1 ENHRY and CDR2 SYGVKD. The V and J ends are trimmed by 0 bases and 7 bases, leaving 13 bases between them. As regards this clone: There is no known antigen for this receptor. Base quality data are lacking; no much larger clone is found one base away.

The library was generated by the immunoSEQ multiplex PCR assay. Not all clones reach the TCRdb copy of this immuneACCESS table, which keeps in-frame sequences only. Checked studies attribute under half of the gap to unresolved V genes and leave the rest unexplained. Within this sample are roughly 90,000 clones, with approximately 90% of them counted one time only. Of the sample, 0.95% falls within the top ten clones. Sequences were derived from peripheral blood, sampled before pregnancy. This TCR was sampled from a female donor with multiple sclerosis, enrolled in a pregnancy study. This receptor chain uses TRBV10-3 and TRBJ2-1, and TRBD1 may be the D gene, going by 6 matching bases. CDR3 region: CAISESSQGRNEQFF. The DNA reads as follows: TGTGCCATCAGTGAGTCGAGCCAGGGGCGGAATGAGCAGTTCTTC.